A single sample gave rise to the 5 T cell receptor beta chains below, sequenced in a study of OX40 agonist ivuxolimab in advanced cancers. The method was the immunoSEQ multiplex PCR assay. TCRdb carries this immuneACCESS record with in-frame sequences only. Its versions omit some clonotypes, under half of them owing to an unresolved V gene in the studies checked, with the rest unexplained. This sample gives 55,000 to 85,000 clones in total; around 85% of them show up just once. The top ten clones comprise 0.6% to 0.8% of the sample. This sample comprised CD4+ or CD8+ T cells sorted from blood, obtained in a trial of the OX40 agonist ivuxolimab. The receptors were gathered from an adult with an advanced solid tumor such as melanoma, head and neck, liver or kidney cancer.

The CDR3: CASSYWKGGGISEAFF. DNA for the CDR3: TGTGCCAGCAGTTACTGGAAGGGTGGGGGGATCTCTGAAGCTTTCTTT. This sequence joins TRBV6-5 and TRBJ1-1, with D possibly matching TRBD1 (5 bases). With 1 base removed from V and 6 bases from J, the gap between germline ends came to 18 bases. The germline gives CDR1 MNHEY, CDR2 SVGAGI. CDR3 length: 16 amino acids.

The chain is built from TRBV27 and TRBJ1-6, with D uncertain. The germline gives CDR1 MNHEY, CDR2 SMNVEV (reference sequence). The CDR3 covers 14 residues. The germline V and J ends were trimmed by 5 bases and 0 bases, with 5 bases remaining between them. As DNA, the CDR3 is TGTGCCAGCAGTCCGAGCTCCTATAATTCACCCCTCCACTTT. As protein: CASSPSSYNSPLHF.

The CDR3 DNA sequence: TGCACCAGCAGCCGGGACAGTAGCACAGATACGCAGTATTTT. Translation gives CTSSRDSSTDTQYF. The genes are TRBV1 and TRBJ2-3; the listed D gene, TRBD1, was not tested against the DNA. TRBV1 is a recognized pseudogene. The CDR3 spans 14 residues.

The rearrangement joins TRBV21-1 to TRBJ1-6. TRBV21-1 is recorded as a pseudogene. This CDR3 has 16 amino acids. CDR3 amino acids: CASGNSGSSYNSPLHF. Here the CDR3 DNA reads TGTGCCAGCGGCAATTCAGGGAGCTCCTATAATTCACCCCTCCACTTT.

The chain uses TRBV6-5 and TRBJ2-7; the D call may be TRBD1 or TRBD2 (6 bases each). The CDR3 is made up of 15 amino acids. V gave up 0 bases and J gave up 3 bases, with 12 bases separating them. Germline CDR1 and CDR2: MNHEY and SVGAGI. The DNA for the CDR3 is TGTGCCAGCAGTTACTCGACCGGAGGGGGCTACGAGCAGTACTTC. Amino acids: CASSYSTGGGYEQYF.